The 27 T cell receptor beta chains reported below all come from one sample, sequenced in a study of blood T cell repertoires in COVID-19. Assay: immunoSEQ multiplex PCR; the TCRdb copy retains only in-frame clones and omits some. The sample contains approximately 240,000 clones, 84% of which appear only once. The specimen was peripheral blood. These receptors all stem from a man aged 50 or older with acute or convalescent COVID-19.

The CDR3 protein is CASPSRGGVPSSGGYTF. CDR3 sequence (DNA): TGTGCCAGCCCATCCCGCGGGGGAGTCCCCTCATCAGGTGGCTACACCTTC. The chain employs TRBV9 and TRBJ1-2, with D perhaps TRBD1 (5 bases). Germline lookup yields CDR1 SGDLS and CDR2 YYNGEE. V was shortened by 7 bases and J by 7 bases, with 29 bases between the two germline ends. The CDR3 totals 17 residues.

This clone was counted a single time. The chain is built from TRBV23-1 and TRBJ1-5; possible D gene TRBD1, 5 bases. TRBV23-1 is annotated as an ORF whose role is uncertain. V was pared by 7 bases and J by 10 bases, with 11 bases between. This CDR3 has 11 amino acids. The CDR3 region is CASKPTGPQHF. CDR3 nucleotide sequence: TGCGCCAGCAAACCAACAGGTCCCCAGCATTTT.

The chain combines TRBV28 with TRBJ1-6; TRBD1 agrees at 9 bases. CDR1 is MDHEN and CDR2 is SYDVKM in the germline V gene. V lost 5 bases and J lost 8; bases outside the gene matches: 7. The CDR3 runs to 15 residues. The CDR3 nucleotides read TGTGCCAGCAGTATGAACAGGGGGCGCGATTCACCCCTCCACTTT. Its translation: CASSMNRGRDSPLHF.

The gene calls are TRBV27 and TRBJ1-4, with unresolved D. Trimming removed 3 bases from V and 2 bases from J, with 7 bases in between. This CDR3 spans 14 amino acids. CDR1 MNHEY and CDR2 SMNVEV come from the germline V gene (reference sequence). The CDR3 coding sequence is TGTGCCAGCAGTTTGAGGTTGACTAATGAAAAACTGTTTTTT. Residues: CASSLRLTNEKLFF.

The J gene is TRBJ2-2, the V gene TRBV4-1; 8 bases line up with TRBD1. Germline-derived CDR1 and CDR2 are MGHRA and YSYEKL. J lost 5 bases, V lost 0 bases, and 8 bases had no gene match. This CDR3 has 17 amino acids. Here the CDR3 DNA reads TGCGCCAGCAGCCAAGACGGACAGGGTCGATTGACCGGGGAGCTGTTTTTT. Its translation is CASSQDGQGRLTGELFF.

V usage is TRBV19 and J usage is TRBJ1-2; D is possibly TRBD1 (6 bases). Per germline, CDR1 LNHDA and CDR2 SQIVND (reference sequence). The V and J ends lost 3 bases and 7 bases respectively, with 15 bases between them. The CDR3 runs to 14 residues. The CDR3 region has the DNA TGTGCCAGTAGTATCCCCGGACAGAGAGGTGGCTACACCTTC. Protein: CASSIPGQRGGYTF. Using reference TRBV19 and TRBJ1-2 for the parts outside the CDR3, the full variable domain is DGGITQSPKYLFRKEGQNVTLSCEQNLNHDAMYWYRQDPGQGLRLIYYSQIVNDFQKGDIAEGYSVSREKKESFPLTVTSAQKNPTAFYLCASSIPGQRGGYTFGSGTRLTVV.

The rearrangement uses TRBV7-6 and TRBJ1-1; D is possibly TRBD1 (6 bases). The CDR3 length is 14 residues. V lost 2 bases and J 2 bases, leaving 9 bases between the germline ends. CDR1 is SGHVS, CDR2 FNYEAQ, per germline. CDR3 amino acids: CASSLSGENTEAFF. CDR3 DNA sequence: TGTGCCAGCAGCTTATCAGGGGAAAACACTGAAGCTTTCTTT. Full variable domain (missing parts from reference TRBV7-6 and TRBJ1-1): GAGVSQSPRYKVTKRGQDVALRCDPISGHVSLYWYRQALGQGPEFLTYFNYEAQQDKSGLPNDRFSAERPEGSISTLTIQRTEQRDSAMYRCASSLSGENTEAFFGQGTRLTVV.

This chain joins TRBV9 and TRBJ2-7; a weak D match, TRBD1 (6 bases). The CDR3 sequence is 15 residues long. The germline CDR1 and CDR2 sequences are SGDLS and YYNGEE. Trimming left V 0 bases short and J 4 bases short, with 14 bases between. For the CDR3, the DNA is TGTGCCAGCAGCGTAGAGGGTCAGGGGTTGTACGAGCAGTACTTC. Translating it yields CASSVEGQGLYEQYF.

The genes are TRBV6-2 or TRBV6-3 and TRBJ2-2, with D uncertain. Germline CDR1 is MNHEY and CDR2 is SVGEGT. V dropped 3 bases and J dropped 6 bases, with 5 bases sitting between them. There are 12 residues in the CDR3. The CDR3 DNA reads as TGTGCCAGCAGTTATTATGCCGGGGAGCTGTTTTTT. Translated, it gives CASSYYAGELFF.

The CDR3 protein is CATSATDTPYEQYF. CDR3 nucleotides: TGTGCCACCAGTGCGACGGACACTCCCTACGAGCAGTACTTC. The V and J genes are TRBV24-1 and TRBJ2-7, with a weak D call TRBD1 (5 bases). Germline V gives CDR1 KGHDR, CDR2 SFDVKD. V was trimmed by 5 bases and J by 2 bases, leaving 12 bases between them. The CDR3 has 14 residues.

This clone was observed once. In nucleotides, the CDR3 is TGCAGCGTTGCAGGGTTGCGGAATGGCTACACCTTC. It codes for CSVAGLRNGYTF. The V and J genes are TRBV29-1 and TRBJ1-2, with TRBD1 as a possible D gene (5 bases). The V end lost 4 bases, the J end lost 6 bases, and 12 bases lay between the germline ends. The germline V gene encodes CDR1 SQVTM and CDR2 ANQGSEA. This CDR3 is built from 12 residues.

The chain links TRBV2 to TRBJ1-6; 8 nucleotides match TRBD1. CDR3 length: 14 amino acids. Germline V gene sequence: CDR1 SNHLY, CDR2 FYNNEI. V lost 8 bases, J lost 7 bases, and 7 bases stayed unmatched. CDR3 bases: TGTGCCAGCGGCAGCTGGACAGGGAATTCACCCCTCCACTTT. This gives the protein CASGSWTGNSPLHF.

The V and J genes are TRBV4-1 and TRBJ1-1; no firm D call. Germline V gene sequence: CDR1 MGHRA, CDR2 YSYEKL. The ends were cut back, 5 bases at V and 0 bases at J, with 7 bases in the middle. This CDR3 is 13 amino acids long. The DNA of the CDR3 is TGCGCCAGCAGCATTCAAATGAACACTGAAGCTTTCTTT. It codes for CASSIQMNTEAFF.

This chain links TRBV7-2 with TRBJ2-5; the D gene is possibly TRBD2 (5 bases). V shed 7 bases and J shed 5 bases, with 23 bases lying between them. The CDR3 sequence is 16 residues long. The germline CDR1 and CDR2 sequences are SGHTA and FQGNSA. The CDR3 nucleotides read TGTGCCAGCACCGGTCCCCTAGCCGGGGTCCGTGAGACCCAGTACTTC. Amino acids: CASTGPLAGVRETQYF.

The chain carries TRBV11-2 and TRBJ2-5; D not certain. The ends were cut back, 0 bases at V and 0 bases at J, with 2 bases in the middle. Germline V lookup: CDR1 SGHAT, CDR2 FQNNGV. The CDR3 has 13 residues. This CDR3 reads CASSLDNQETQYF. The CDR3, as DNA: TGTGCCAGCAGCTTAGATAACCAAGAGACCCAGTACTTC.

The CDR3 sequence is CASSFTGDGYTF. CDR3 nucleotides: TGTGCCAGCAGCTTCACAGGGGATGGCTACACCTTC. The chain couples TRBV11-2 to TRBJ1-2; 7 bases map to TRBD1. Per the germline V gene, CDR1 is SGHAT and CDR2 is FQNNGV. Germline trimming cut 3 bases from V and 6 bases from J; bases unmatched to any gene: 1. This CDR3 spans 12 amino acids.

This chain links TRBV7-8 with TRBJ2-7; D might be TRBD2 (6 bases). The CDR3 is 15 amino acids. Germline-derived CDR1 and CDR2 are SGHVS and FQNEAQ. V lost 6 bases and J 5 bases, leaving 20 bases between the germline ends. The CDR3 reads CASSPVTREWNEQYF. CDR3 nucleotides: TGTGCCAGCAGTCCCGTCACCCGGGAGTGGAACGAGCAGTACTTC.

V is TRBV11-2 and J is TRBJ2-1; 7 nucleotides align to TRBD2. This CDR3 region has 13 residues. Per the germline V gene, CDR1 is SGHAT and CDR2 is FQNNGV. With 1 base clipped from V and 6 bases from J, the junction kept 0 bases outside the gene matches. For the CDR3, the DNA is TGTGCCAGCAGCTTAGGGACTAGCAATGAGCAGTTCTTC. Translation gives CASSLGTSNEQFF.

The J gene is TRBJ2-5, the V gene TRBV5-4; 10 bases are shared with TRBD2. Losses at the gene ends were 4 bases for V and 1 base for J; bases not matched to a gene: 7. The CDR3 runs to 16 residues. Germline values: CDR1 SGHNT, CDR2 YYREEE (reference sequence). DNA of the CDR3: TGTGCCAGCAGCAAACCCGCTAGCGGGGGCCAAGAGACCCAGTACTTC. This codes for CASSKPASGGQETQYF.

The V and J genes are TRBV20-1 and TRBJ1-4; D may be TRBD1 (5 bases). Germline values: CDR1 DFQATT, CDR2 SNEGSKA (reference sequence). Trimming pared 3 bases from V and 0 bases from J, leaving 14 bases between. The CDR3 has 16 amino acids. This CDR3 reads CSASSRERATNEKLFF. CDR3 in DNA: TGCAGTGCTAGTTCCAGGGAAAGAGCAACTAATGAAAAACTGTTTTTT.

The rearrangement links TRBV30 to TRBJ2-7; D gene ambiguous. Germline-derived CDR1 and CDR2 are GTSNPN and SVGIG (reference sequence). The CDR3 is 11 residues long. Trimming shortened V by 1 base and J by 6 bases, and 7 bases separated the two germline ends. The CDR3 region is CAWSALREQYF. CDR3 nucleotides: TGTGCCTGGAGTGCGCTGCGCGAGCAGTACTTC.

V is TRBV5-4 and J is TRBJ2-7; possibly TRBD2 for D (6 bases). Germline CDR1 reads SGHNT; CDR2 reads YYREEE (reference sequence). The CDR3 is 16 amino acids. Trimming cost V 5 bases and J 2 bases, with 20 bases left between them. The CDR3 DNA reads as TGTGCCAGCAGATCCCGTCCCGGGACTTCGACCTACGAGCAGTACTTC. Translating it yields CASRSRPGTSTYEQYF.

The chain combines TRBV7-9 with TRBJ1-5; 10 bases line up with TRBD1. Trimming removed 3 bases from V and 2 bases from J; junction bases left unmatched: 1. Germline CDR1 reads SEHNR; CDR2 reads FQNEAQ (reference sequence). This CDR3 has 15 residues. The CDR3: CASSFGTGGNQPQHF. CDR3 nucleotide sequence: TGTGCCAGCAGCTTTGGGACAGGGGGCAATCAGCCCCAGCATTTT.

This clone showed up many times. The rearrangement uses TRBV28 and TRBJ2-2; maybe TRBD2 (5 bases). This CDR3 spans 15 amino acids. CDR1 and CDR2 from the germline V gene are MDHEN and SYDVKM. The V gene lost 2 bases and the J gene lost 1 base, with 8 bases spanning the gap. DNA of the CDR3: TGTGCCAGCAGTTTAGACGAGGGGAACACCGGGGAGCTGTTTTTT. Its protein is CASSLDEGNTGELFF. Together with reference TRBV28 and TRBJ2-2, the CDR3 gives the full variable domain: DVKVTQSSRYLVKRTGEKVFLECVQDMDHENMFWYRQDPGLGLRLIYFSYDVKMKEKGDIPEGYSVSREKKERFSLILESASTNQTSMYLCASSLDEGNTGELFFGEGSRLTVL.

CDR3 DNA: TGTGCCAGCAGCGTAGATCGGGATTCTCGGTACGAGCAGTACTTC. Its translation: CASSVDRDSRYEQYF. This chain links TRBV9 with TRBJ2-7; possible D gene TRBD2, 5 bases. The germline gives CDR1 SGDLS, CDR2 YYNGEE. The CDR3 contains 15 residues. Trimming removed 0 bases from V and 4 bases from J, with 14 bases in between. Full variable domain (outside the CDR3, taken from reference TRBV9 and TRBJ2-7): DSGVTQTPKHLITATGQRVTLRCSPRSGDLSVYWYQQSLDQGLQFLIQYYNGEERAKGNILERFSAQQFPDLHSELNLSSLELGDSALYFCASSVDRDSRYEQYFGPGTRLTVT.

The chain recombines TRBV5-1 with TRBJ1-3; D gene uncertain. V was cut by 0 bases and J by 0 bases, with 10 bases left in between. The germline V gene encodes CDR1 SGHRS and CDR2 YFSETQ. There are 16 residues in the CDR3. As DNA, the CDR3 is TGCGCCAGCAGCTTGGCCTACAGCAACTCTGGAAACACCATATATTTT. Protein: CASSLAYSNSGNTIYF.

The chain joins TRBV9 to TRBJ2-2; unclear D gene. CDR3 length: 14 residues. V lost 4 bases and J 0 bases, leaving 7 bases between the germline ends. CDR1 is SGDLS, CDR2 YYNGEE, per germline. This CDR3 is CASSPQTNTGELFF. CDR3 sequence (DNA): TGTGCCAGCAGCCCCCAGACGAACACCGGGGAGCTGTTTTTT. Full variable domain (outside the CDR3, taken from reference TRBV9 and TRBJ2-2): DSGVTQTPKHLITATGQRVTLRCSPRSGDLSVYWYQQSLDQGLQFLIQYYNGEERAKGNILERFSAQQFPDLHSELNLSSLELGDSALYFCASSPQTNTGELFFGEGSRLTVL.